Below, 5 T cell receptor beta chains from the same sample are listed, as sequenced in a study of post-analysis software for immune sequencing data. Study results and limitations: TRBV5-6, TRBV5-1 and TRBV20-1 were among 4 or 5 TRBV segments more frequent in patients than controls.

No cognate antigen is known for these TCRs. Built from TCR beta cDNA, the libraries had unique molecular identifiers in them. TCRdb re-analysed the PCR reads in MiXCR, keeping a single row per CDR3 protein. Of about 150,000 distinct CDR3 sequences listed, approximately 28% are singletons. Sequenced input: blood. These receptor sequences come from a girl aged 10-17 years with multiple sclerosis.

This clonotype was recorded a few times. The rearrangement links TRBV28 to TRBJ1-2, with 9 bases aligning to TRBD1. Germline V lookup: CDR1 MDHEN, CDR2 SYDVKM. V shed 7 bases and J 8 bases; nucleotides not matched to a gene: 17. This CDR3 has 16 amino acids. CDR3 protein: CASTWGTGPTFGGYTF. DNA of the CDR3: TGTGCCAGCACTTGGGGGACAGGGCCTACCTTTGGAGGCTACACCTTC.

This clonotype was detected many times. V usage is TRBV12-3 or TRBV12-4 and J usage is TRBJ2-6, with unresolved D. V dropped 1 base and J dropped 0 bases, with 16 bases sitting between them. This CDR3 has 19 residues. CDR3 protein: CASSLVGPASHSGANVLTF. Here the CDR3 DNA reads TGTGCCAGCAGTTTAGTGGGCCCGGCCTCCCACTCTGGGGCCAACGTCCTGACTTTC.

This clonotype was detected only a few times. The chain has TRBV7-9 and TRBJ2-1; D is possibly TRBD2 (5 bases). The CDR3 extends over 17 amino acids. V was cut by 0 bases and J by 0 bases, with 12 bases left in between. Germline V lookup: CDR1 SEHNR, CDR2 FQNEAQ (reference sequence). CDR3 residues: CASSLAAGGYSYNEQFF. The CDR3 bases are TGTGCCAGCAGCTTAGCTGCCGGAGGATACTCCTACAATGAGCAGTTCTTC. Filled out from reference TRBV7-9 and TRBJ2-1, the complete variable domain reads DTGVSQNPRHKITKRGQNVTFRCDPISEHNRLYWYRQTLGQGPEFLTYFQNEAQLEKSRLLSDRFSAERPKGSFSTLEIQRTEQGDSAMYLCASSLAAGGYSYNEQFFGPGTRLTVL.

The chain has TRBV5-1 and TRBJ2-7; D may be TRBD1 (5 bases). The CDR3 sequence is 13 residues long. Germline lookup yields CDR1 SGHRS and CDR2 YFSETQ. The V and J ends lost 2 bases and 3 bases respectively, with 9 bases between them. The CDR3 here is CASSFDSYYEQYF. DNA of the CDR3: TGCGCCAGCAGCTTTGACAGTTACTACGAGCAGTACTTC.

The gene calls are TRBV5-8 and TRBJ2-4; D unclear. The end of the DNA is better explained by TRBJ2-7, so the J call may be wrong. CDR3 length equals 12 residues. Germline CDR1 is SGHTS and CDR2 is YDEGEE. The CDR3 coding sequence is TGTGCCAGCAGCTTGGGGAAGGGCGAGCAGTACTTC. Residues: CASSLGKGEQYF.